These 8 T cell receptor beta chains came from one sample sequenced in a study of metastatic and nonmetastatic thyroid tumors. TCRdb redid the clone calls on the PCR reads using MiXCR. In the table there are about 40,000 clones, 10% to 12% of which are singletons. Until they underwent thyroid surgery, no patient had received any treatment. The specimen was blood. The receptors stem from a female donor with papillary thyroid cancer or a benign thyroid nodule (not recorded which). Some clones in this sample may be carry-over from other donors' samples.

The V gene is TRBV6-4, the J gene TRBJ1-1; the D is unclear. The ends were cut back, 5 bases at V and 6 bases at J, with 10 bases in the middle. Germline V gene data show CDR1 as MRHNA and CDR2 as SNTAGT. The length of the CDR3 is 12 residues. The CDR3 here is CASSPVWAEAFF. The CDR3 DNA follows: TGTGCCAGCAGTCCCGTCTGGGCTGAAGCTTTCTTT.

This clone was recorded many times. This rearrangement joins TRBV3-1 to TRBJ1-5; 8 bases fit TRBD1. The trim removed 2 bases at V and 9 bases at J, leaving 6 bases unmatched. The germline CDR1 and CDR2 sequences are LGHDT and YNNKEL (reference sequence). This CDR3 is 14 amino acids long. The DNA for the CDR3 is TGTGCCAGCAGCCAAAGGACAGGGTCAATGCCCCAGCATTTT. Its protein is CASSQRTGSMPQHF.

Many counts were recorded for this clone. The V and J genes are TRBV18 and TRBJ1-4, with 7 bases fitting TRBD1. Per the germline V gene, CDR1 is KGHSH and CDR2 is LQKENI. There are 15 residues in the CDR3. Germline trimming cut 5 bases from V and 0 bases from J; bases unmatched to any gene: 3. Here the CDR3 DNA reads TGTGCCAGCTCAACAGGGGTGACAACTAATGAAAAACTGTTTTTT. Its protein is CASSTGVTTNEKLFF.

Details on this clone: This may come from a read error, since a much larger clone is one base off. The rearrangement uses TRBV5-1 and TRBJ2-7; tentative D call: TRBD1 (6 bases). CDR3 size: 15 residues. Germline CDR1 SGHRS, CDR2 YFSETQ. The CDR3 here is CASSLRQGSSYDQYF. The DNA of the CDR3 is TGCGCCAGCAGCTTAAGGCAGGGGAGCTCCTACGATCAGTACTTC.

This clone came up many times. This sequence joins TRBV9 and TRBJ2-3; D tentatively fits TRBD1 or TRBD2 (6 bases each). CDR3 length: 14 residues. Trimming took 1 base from V and 2 from J, leaving 8 bases between them. The V gene's germline CDR1 is SGDLS and CDR2 YYNGEE. This chain's CDR3 is CASSVWGATDTQYF. CDR3 coding DNA: TGTGCCAGCAGCGTATGGGGGGCCACAGATACGCAGTATTTT.

The table lists this clone with many counts. J is TRBJ1-4 and V is TRBV5-6; D perhaps matches TRBD1 (5 bases). Germline V lookup: CDR1 SGHDT, CDR2 YYEEEE. V was trimmed by 3 bases and J by 7 bases, leaving 10 bases between them. This CDR3 has 13 residues. In DNA form, the CDR3 reads TGTGCCAGCAGCTGGACAACGGGTGAAAAACTGTTTTTT. Its protein is CASSWTTGEKLFF.

The CDR3 is CSARTSDTGSGFNEQFF. In DNA, the CDR3 is TGCAGTGCTCGCACGAGTGATACAGGGTCCGGGTTCAATGAGCAGTTCTTC. The V gene is TRBV20-1, the J gene TRBJ2-1; possible D gene TRBD1, 6 bases. The germline V and J ends were trimmed by 5 bases and 6 bases, with 26 bases remaining between them. This CDR3 is 17 amino acids long. CDR1 and CDR2 from the germline V gene are DFQATT and SNEGSKA (reference sequence).

The rearrangement uses TRBV27 and TRBJ2-2; perhaps TRBD2 as D (5 bases). CDR1 is MNHEY and CDR2 is SMNVEV in the germline V gene (reference sequence). V was shortened by 8 bases and J by 5 bases, with 12 bases between the two germline ends. The CDR3 loop spans 13 amino acids. CDR3 amino acids: CASVGVGTGELFF. CDR3 coding DNA: TGTGCCAGCGTCGGGGTCGGGACCGGGGAGCTGTTTTTT.